In its sample, the clone carrying this TCR beta chain was seen a few times. The CDR3 totals 15 residues. V shed 5 bases and J shed 2 bases, with 16 bases lying between them. Per germline, CDR1 SGHTA and CDR2 FQGNSA. The record originates from a study of T cells after yellow fever vaccination. TCRdb re-analysed the 5' RACE reads in MiXCR, keeping a single row per CDR3 protein. The data hold roughly 150,000 distinct CDR3 sequences, with 7.7% observed a single time. The genes are TRBV7-2 and TRBJ2-7; tentative D call: TRBD2 (7 bases). The specimen was CD4+ T cells sorted from PBMCs, collected 5 days after the yellow fever booster vaccination. This sequence was found in a young man who received the YFV17D yellow fever vaccine. In DNA, the CDR3 is TGTGCCAGCAGCCAAAGGGGGGGGGCCCCCTACGAGCAGTACTTC. Amino acids: CASSQRGGAPYEQYF.